These 23 T cell receptor beta chains share one sample of origin, sequenced in a study of cytomegalovirus exposure and HLA in healthy donors. Some clones are missing from TCRdb's copy, which holds only in-frame ones; the method was immunoSEQ multiplex PCR. The repertoire includes fewer than 350,000 clones, around 87% of them detected once, and approximately 0.94% sits in the top ten. Sequences were obtained from PBMCs. The source is a woman aged 18-29 years in good health and CMV-seronegative.

The genes are TRBV27 and TRBJ2-5, with a tentative D call TRBD2 (5 bases). Germline CDR1 is MNHEY and CDR2 is SMNVEV (reference sequence). CDR3 length: 16 residues. V dropped 5 bases and J dropped 6 bases, with 22 bases sitting between them. CDR3 DNA: TGTGCCAGCAGTCCCCTCCTTCGGGGAGCTGGGAAGACCCAGTACTTC. Translated: CASSPLLRGAGKTQYF.

The chain joins TRBV18 to TRBJ2-7, with D possibly being TRBD1 (6 bases). V shed 3 bases and J shed 3 bases, with 15 bases lying between them. From germline, CDR1 is KGHSH and CDR2 LQKENI. The length of the CDR3 is 15 residues. The CDR3 is CASSPTSGTSYEQYF. The CDR3 coding sequence is TGTGCCAGCTCACCGACCTCCGGGACAAGCTACGAGCAGTACTTC.

CDR3 amino acids: CASSPTGTGNTIYF. As DNA, the CDR3 is TGTGCCAGCAGCCCAACAGGGACTGGAAACACCATATATTTT. This chain connects TRBV5-4 to TRBJ1-3; the D gene is possibly TRBD1 (6 bases). Trimming shortened V by 4 bases and J by 2 bases, and 10 bases separated the two germline ends. This CDR3 contains 14 residues. Germline loops: CDR1 SGHNT, CDR2 YYREEE (reference sequence).

The chain links TRBV19 to TRBJ1-3; possibly TRBD1 for D (5 bases). Germline V gene sequence: CDR1 LNHDA, CDR2 SQIVND (reference sequence). There are 14 residues in the CDR3. V was pared by 4 bases and J by 0 bases, with 7 bases between. Here the CDR3 DNA reads TGTGCCAGTAGTACAGGGAACTCTGGAAACACCATATATTTT. This translates into CASSTGNSGNTIYF.

The V call is TRBV4-2, the J call TRBJ2-3; 7 bases fit TRBD2. The CDR3 has 16 residues. CDR1 is LGHNA, CDR2 YNFKEQ, per germline. With 3 bases clipped from V and 4 bases from J, the junction kept 10 bases outside the gene matches. The CDR3 region is CASSQRTTAGADTQYF. The CDR3 DNA is TGTGCCAGCAGCCAGAGGACCACCGCGGGGGCAGATACGCAGTATTTT.

The V call is TRBV6-6, the J call TRBJ2-1, with 7 bases aligning to TRBD2. CDR1 MNHNY and CDR2 SVGAGI come from the germline V gene (reference sequence). The CDR3 has 16 residues. V dropped 2 bases and J dropped 8; count of bases not matched to a gene: 12. The CDR3 DNA is TGTGCCAGCAGTTACCGGGCCCGCCCTCGGGAGGATGAGCAGTTCTTC. It translates to CASSYRARPREDEQFF.

The chain carries TRBV14 and TRBJ2-1; D is possibly TRBD2 (7 bases). Trimming shortened V by 0 bases and J by 4 bases, and 13 bases separated the two germline ends. This CDR3 is 16 amino acids long. Germline values: CDR1 SGHDN, CDR2 FVKESK. The CDR3 nucleotides are TGTGCCAGCAGCCAAGAGCAAGGGGGGGTGTACAATGAGCAGTTCTTC. Translating gives CASSQEQGGVYNEQFF.

The chain carries TRBV7-2 and TRBJ2-2; D is perhaps TRBD1 (6 bases). V lost 5 bases, J lost 3 bases, and 13 bases lay in between. The CDR3 consists of 15 residues. In germline, CDR1 is SGHTA, CDR2 FQGNSA. CDR3 residues: CASSITGSYTGELFF. In DNA, the CDR3 is TGTGCCAGCAGCATAACAGGGTCTTACACCGGGGAGCTGTTTTTT.

V gene TRBV15 combines with J gene TRBJ2-3; 9 nucleotides match TRBD1. The V gene's germline CDR1 is LNHNV and CDR2 YYDKDF (reference sequence). This CDR3 is built from 16 residues. J was trimmed by 4 bases and V by 2 bases; bases with no gene match: 7. The CDR3 sequence: CATSRPIRQGADTQYF. CDR3 nucleotide sequence: TGTGCCACCAGCAGACCCATTAGACAGGGGGCAGATACGCAGTATTTT.

The genes are TRBV6-5 and TRBJ2-7; D remains ambiguous. The CDR3 has 14 residues. Germline V lookup: CDR1 MNHEY, CDR2 SVGAGI. V was trimmed by 4 bases and J by 3 bases, leaving 13 bases between them. The CDR3 spells CASSFLGRFYEQYF. CDR3 nucleotide sequence: TGTGCCAGCAGTTTTCTGGGCCGTTTCTACGAGCAGTACTTC.

The table lists this clone with a few counts. The CDR3 bases are TGTGCCAGCAGTGACGGTCTCAGGTCCACCAGCAATCAGCCCCAGCATTTT. This encodes CASSDGLRSTSNQPQHF. The chain couples TRBV2 to TRBJ1-5, with D unclear. The CDR3 extends over 17 amino acids. Deletions cut 3 bases from V and 1 base from J, with 16 bases between. CDR1 is SNHLY and CDR2 is FYNNEI in the germline V gene.

This clone has only a few counts. One end of the junction is discordant with germline, which a read error may explain. The gene calls are TRBV28 and TRBJ1-2; D is unresolved. The germline gives CDR1 MDHEN, CDR2 SYDVKM. CDR3 length: 12 residues. DNA of the CDR3: TGTGCCAGCAGTACGACTCCCTATGCCTACACCTTC. Amino acid sequence: CASSTTPYAYTF.

The V gene is TRBV18, the J gene TRBJ1-1, with D possibly TRBD1 on 5 matching bases. There are 12 residues in the CDR3. Trimming took off 5 bases at V and 6 bases at J, with 10 bases between the two ends. The germline gives CDR1 KGHSH, CDR2 LQKENI. The CDR3 here is CASSAGPSEAFF. The CDR3 DNA reads TGTGCCAGCTCAGCAGGGCCCTCTGAAGCTTTCTTT.

V and J are TRBV9 and TRBJ2-5; no reliable D call. Trimming removed 0 bases at V and 7 bases at J, with 13 bases between. This CDR3 is 14 amino acids long. The germline V gene encodes CDR1 SGDLS and CDR2 YYNGEE. CDR3 bases: TGTGCCAGCAGCGTAGAAACGGGTGGCGGGACCCAGTACTTC. The encoded protein is CASSVETGGGTQYF.

The genes are TRBV6-6 and TRBJ1-5; D is possibly TRBD1 (5 bases). CDR1 is MNHNY, CDR2 SVGAGI, per germline (reference sequence). Trimming stripped 4 bases from V and 4 bases from J, with 17 bases between. The CDR3 spans 16 residues. The CDR3 is CASSFIMGRGNQPQHF. In DNA form, the CDR3 reads TGTGCCAGCAGTTTCATAATGGGGAGGGGAAATCAGCCCCAGCATTTT.

This clone was detected a few times. This chain connects TRBV6-5 to TRBJ2-7; 11 bases are a match to TRBD1. After removal of 8 bases from V and 6 bases from J, the junction contained 3 bases not matched to a gene. The CDR3 is 12 residues long. Germline V gene data show CDR1 as MNHEY and CDR2 as SVGAGI. The CDR3 sequence: CASGTGGGEQYF. The CDR3 DNA reads as TGTGCCAGCGGGACAGGGGGGGGCGAGCAGTACTTC.

The rearrangement joins TRBV10-3 to TRBJ1-1; 9 bases line up with TRBD1. V dropped 4 bases and J dropped 8; count of bases not matched to a gene: 8. There are 14 residues in the CDR3. From germline, CDR1 is ENHRY and CDR2 SYGVKD. The CDR3 loop reads CAISAGTGLGEAFF. CDR3 coding DNA: TGTGCCATCAGTGCGGGGACAGGGTTAGGGGAAGCTTTCTTT.

This clone has just one count. This rearrangement joins TRBV19 to TRBJ1-5, with TRBD1 matching 7 bases. The CDR3 contains 13 residues. The germline CDR1 and CDR2 sequences are LNHDA and SQIVND (reference sequence). The junction had 5 bases not matched to a gene; V was cut back by 9 bases and J by 3 bases. The CDR3, as DNA: TGTGCCAGCAAACAGGGGAACAATCAGCCCCAGCATTTT. It is translated as CASKQGNNQPQHF.

The chain couples TRBV2 to TRBJ2-3, with TRBD2 matching 7 bases. With 4 bases clipped from V and 2 bases from J, the junction kept 9 bases outside the gene matches. This CDR3 contains 16 residues. CDR1 and CDR2 from the germline V gene are SNHLY and FYNNEI. CDR3 DNA sequence: TGTGCCAGCAGTGGCCCCGGGCTAGCGGACACAGATACGCAGTATTTT. Its protein is CASSGPGLADTDTQYF.

The chain employs TRBV28 and TRBJ2-7; 11 bases agree with TRBD2. Germline V gene sequence: CDR1 MDHEN, CDR2 SYDVKM. Germline trimming cut 5 bases from V and 5 bases from J; bases unmatched to any gene: 2. The CDR3 runs 13 residues. CDR3 sequence (DNA): TGTGCCAGCAGTCCTAGCGGGAGGAACGAGCAGTACTTC. Its translation is CASSPSGRNEQYF.

J is TRBJ2-2 and V is TRBV2; TRBD2 agrees at 8 bases. Germline trimming cut 2 bases from V and 2 bases from J; bases unmatched to any gene: 10. Looked up from germline, CDR1 is SNHLY and CDR2 is FYNNEI. The CDR3 contains 18 residues. As DNA, the CDR3 is TGTGCCAGCAGTGAAAGGATGCTAGCGGGCGGTAACACCGGGGAGCTGTTTTTT. Its translation is CASSERMLAGGNTGELFF.

The rearrangement uses TRBV7-9 and TRBJ2-1; 12 positions agree with TRBD2. Looked up from germline, CDR1 is SEHNR and CDR2 is FQNEAQ (reference sequence). The junction had 8 bases not matched to a gene; V was cut back by 4 bases and J by 7 bases. The CDR3 is 16 amino acids. CDR3 coding DNA: TGTGCCAGCAGCTGGTATCTAGCGGGAGGGGAGAATGAGCAGTTCTTC. Translated, it gives CASSWYLAGGENEQFF.

The gene calls are TRBV28 and TRBJ2-7; D possibly corresponds to TRBD2 (5 bases). Germline V gene sequence: CDR1 MDHEN, CDR2 SYDVKM. The CDR3 sequence is 17 residues long. The V end lost 2 bases, the J end lost 3 bases, and 20 bases lay between the germline ends. CDR3 protein: CASSLGLGSSPIYEQYF. The CDR3 DNA reads TGTGCCAGCAGTTTAGGTCTAGGGTCTAGCCCCATCTACGAGCAGTACTTC.